This T cell receptor beta chain was observed in a study of graft-versus-host responses after intestinal transplantation. Study details: Multivisceral, liver-intestinal, or isolated intestinal grafts went to recipients. Induction with anti-thymocyte globulin, then tacrolimus and steroids for around three years, was given to all recipients. Findings of the study overall: High graft-versus-host to host-versus-graft clonal ratios were seen in allografts of patients with graft-donor T cell macrochimerism. Detection of GvH clones occurred in recipient marrow, and some had their first appearance in ileum or blood.

V was shortened by 3 bases and J by 4 bases, with 16 bases between the two germline ends. The CDR3 runs to 15 residues. The germline gives CDR1 SGDLS, CDR2 YYNGEE. As concerns this clone: Its antigen is unknown.

Assay used: immunoSEQ multiplex PCR; TCRdb lists only in-frame clones, some missing. The sample has more than 95,000 clones; roughly 87% are singletons. The receptor's source is a human donor who received an intestinal transplant. The sequencing here drew on unstimulated CD4+ T cells sorted from spleen or lymph node cells, taken before intestinal transplant. The V gene is TRBV9, the J gene TRBJ2-5; tentative D call: TRBD1 (5 bases). The CDR3 sequence is CASSGPPGFVETQYF. The CDR3 DNA is TGTGCCAGCAGCGGGCCTCCAGGGTTCGTAGAGACCCAGTACTTC. The entire variable domain, with the rest obtained from reference TRBV9 and TRBJ2-5, is as follows: DSGVTQTPKHLITATGQRVTLRCSPRSGDLSVYWYQQSLDQGLQFLIQYYNGEERAKGNILERFSAQQFPDLHSELNLSSLELGDSALYFCASSGPPGFVETQYFGPGTRLLVL.